Included here is one TCR beta chain sequence, with context. Its antigen is unknown. Method: immunoSEQ multiplex PCR; TCRdb's copy keeps in-frame clones and lacks some. Here the sample spans approximately 360,000 clones, under 90% being singletons. V lost 5 bases and J lost 5; bases outside the gene matches: 5. CDR1 SEHNR and CDR2 FQNEAQ come from the germline V gene (reference sequence). The CDR3 length is 14 residues. The record originates from a study of Ad26.COV2.S vaccination and SARS-CoV-2 variants. Broader study findings: Placebo recipients showed lower spike-specific TCR breadth than vaccinees.

Treatment: over 15 received Ad26.COV2.S at low or high dose, single or two shots; a few received placebo; per-sample allocation not given. Sampling occurred on day 63 after the first vaccine or placebo injection. The clonotype comes from a person aged 18 to 59 who received the Ad26.COV2.S COVID-19 vaccine or a placebo. Sequencing was performed on peripheral blood, taken in a trial of Ad26.COV2.S vaccine versus placebo. The chain uses TRBV7-9 and TRBJ2-4; 8 bases fit TRBD1. CDR3 amino acids: CASSPMDRENIQYF. The CDR3 DNA sequence: TGTGCCAGCAGCCCAATGGACAGGGAAAACATTCAGTACTTC.